The rows below give T cell receptor beta chains drawn from one sample of a study of blood T cell repertoires in COVID-19. Only in-frame clones appear in the TCRdb table, and some are missing; sequencing was by immunoSEQ multiplex PCR. This table has roughly 80,000 clones, around nine tenths appearing once. Source material: peripheral blood. Receptor source: a woman of 80 years or more with active or convalescent COVID-19. Both conserved end residues are trimmed from each CDR3.

v_call,j_call,cdr3_aa
TRBV18,TRBJ1-1,ASSPITGRNTEAF
TRBV6-2/TRBV6-3,TRBJ2-2,ASSQMRGDDTGELF
TRBV10-3,TRBJ1-1,AIREDTEAF
TRBV7-6,TRBJ1-2,ASSPGFGDRSYGYT
TRBV3-1/TRBV3-2,TRBJ2-1,ASSQDAGRYNEQF
TRBV19,TRBJ2-1,ASRPGAGRTGRGEQF
TRBV5-1,TRBJ1-1,ASSLAGYTEAF
TRBV30,TRBJ1-1,AWSARQGGEAF
TRBV24-1,TRBJ2-1,ATSDSGRGNEQF
TRBV6-6,TRBJ1-6,ASSTGTVSPLH
TRBV9,TRBJ2-5,ASSADRVQETQY
TRBV30,TRBJ2-7,AWGGRGPSYEQY
TRBV7-9,TRBJ2-7,ASSSDRALLGEQY
TRBV7-2,TRBJ2-7,ASSLGGTGRTYEQY
TRBV30,TRBJ1-5,AWQGNSNQPQH
TRBV27,TRBJ1-6,ASSLKRGGQGNSPLH
TRBV7-3,TRBJ2-5,ASSLTGGAKETQY
TRBV25-1,TRBJ1-1,ASSAQGTEAF
TRBV5-6,TRBJ1-4,ASSLLGVVTGEKLF
TRBV10-1,TRBJ2-2,ASSESSGGTGELF
TRBV3-1/TRBV3-2,TRBJ2-5,ASSPGLAGPLLEETQY
TRBV7-3,TRBJ2-3,ASSTSGGTDTQY
TRBV28,TRBJ1-2,ASRATGRDGYT
TRBV7-2,TRBJ2-2,ASSYTVAGGTNTGELF
TRBV30,TRBJ2-1,AWSSGRGRDEQF
TRBV7-2,TRBJ2-1,ASSPRLAGSNYNEQF
TRBV7-2,TRBJ2-7,ASSLVSYEQY
TRBV7-2,TRBJ2-1,ASSFRSGGVNEQF
TRBV10-3,TRBJ1-2,AISEAAGGGYT
TRBV9,TRBJ1-1,ASSVREGSTEAF
TRBV5-4,TRBJ2-7,ASRTSANSYEQY
TRBV5-1,TRBJ2-7,ASSLGLVSSYEQY